The clone carrying this TCR beta chain was counted ten times or more. Antigen specificity is unknown. Unique molecular identifiers were used in preparing the TCRbeta library. TCRdb re-analysed the PCR reads in MiXCR, keeping a single row per CDR3 protein. The table lists about 150,000 distinct CDR3 sequences, around 10% of them singletons. The sample is drawn from a study of T-cell reconstitution after alpha-beta-depleted transplantation in children. Points from the study as a whole: There were reportedly several hundred expanded graft clones from which alpha-beta T cells came about two months after transplant. Newly made T cells mostly supplied T-cell counts and diversity one year after transplant.

The CDR3 totals 15 residues. V gave up 5 bases and J gave up 7 bases; unmatched junction bases: 11. Germline assignment: CDR1 SGHRS and CDR2 YFSETQ. The sample consisted of PBMCs, taken before TCRalphabeta/CD19-depleted stem cell transplant. This receptor was identified in a boy aged 2-15 years with acute myeloid leukemia, due to receive a stem cell transplant. The genes are TRBV5-1 and TRBJ1-5; 8 nucleotides line up with TRBD1. The CDR3 region is CASSFDGTGGQPQHF. The CDR3 bases are TGCGCCAGCAGTTTCGACGGGACAGGAGGACAGCCCCAGCATTTT.